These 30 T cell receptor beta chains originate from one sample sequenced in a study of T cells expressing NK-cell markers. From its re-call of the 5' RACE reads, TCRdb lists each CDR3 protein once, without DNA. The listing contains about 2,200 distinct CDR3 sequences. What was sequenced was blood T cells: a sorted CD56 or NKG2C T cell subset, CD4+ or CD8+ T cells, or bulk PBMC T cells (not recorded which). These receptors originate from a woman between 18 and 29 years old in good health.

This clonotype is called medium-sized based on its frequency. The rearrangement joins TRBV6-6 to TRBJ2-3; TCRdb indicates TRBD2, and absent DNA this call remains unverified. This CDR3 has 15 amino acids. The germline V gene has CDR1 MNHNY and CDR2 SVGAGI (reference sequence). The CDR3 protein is CASSRLAGEADTQYF.

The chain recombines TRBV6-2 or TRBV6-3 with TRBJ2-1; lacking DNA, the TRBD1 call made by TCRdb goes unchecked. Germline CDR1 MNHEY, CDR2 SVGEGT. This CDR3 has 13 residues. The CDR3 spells CASSYEGHNEQFF.

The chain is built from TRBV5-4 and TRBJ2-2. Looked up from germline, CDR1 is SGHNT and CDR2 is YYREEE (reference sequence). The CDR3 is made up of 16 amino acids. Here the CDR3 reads CASSLAGLAGTGELFF.

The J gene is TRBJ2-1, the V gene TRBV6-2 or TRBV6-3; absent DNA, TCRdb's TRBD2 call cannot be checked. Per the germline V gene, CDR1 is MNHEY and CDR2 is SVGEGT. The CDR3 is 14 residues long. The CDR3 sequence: CASSSGGSHNEQFF.

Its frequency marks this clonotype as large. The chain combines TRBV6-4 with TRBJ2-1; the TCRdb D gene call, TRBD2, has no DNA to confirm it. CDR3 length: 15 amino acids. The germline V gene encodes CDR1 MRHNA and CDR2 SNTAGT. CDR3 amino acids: CASSDSGGGHNEQFF.

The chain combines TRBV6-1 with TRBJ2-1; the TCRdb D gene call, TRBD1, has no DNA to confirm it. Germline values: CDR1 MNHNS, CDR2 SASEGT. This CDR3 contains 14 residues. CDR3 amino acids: CASTPSGPHNEQFF.

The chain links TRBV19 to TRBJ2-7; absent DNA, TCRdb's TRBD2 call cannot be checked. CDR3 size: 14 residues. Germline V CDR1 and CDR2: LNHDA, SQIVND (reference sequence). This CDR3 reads CASSTSGGAYEQYF.

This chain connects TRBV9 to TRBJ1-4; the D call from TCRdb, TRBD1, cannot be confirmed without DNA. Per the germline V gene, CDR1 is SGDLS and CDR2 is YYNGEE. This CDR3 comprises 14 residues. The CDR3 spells CASSFGTANEKLFF.

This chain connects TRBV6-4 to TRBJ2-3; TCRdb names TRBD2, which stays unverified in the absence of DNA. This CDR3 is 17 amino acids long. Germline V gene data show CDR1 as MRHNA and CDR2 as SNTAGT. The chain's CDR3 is CASSPGLAGGPTDTQYF.

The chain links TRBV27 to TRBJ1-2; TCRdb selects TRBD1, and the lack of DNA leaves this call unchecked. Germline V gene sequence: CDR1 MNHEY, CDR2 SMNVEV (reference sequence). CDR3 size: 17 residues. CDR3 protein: CAINDRGLTLRDYGYTF.

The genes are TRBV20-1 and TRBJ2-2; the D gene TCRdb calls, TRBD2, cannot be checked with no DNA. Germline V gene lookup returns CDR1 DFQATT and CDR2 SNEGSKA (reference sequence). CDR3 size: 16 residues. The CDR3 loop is CSALRLAGGPGGELFF.

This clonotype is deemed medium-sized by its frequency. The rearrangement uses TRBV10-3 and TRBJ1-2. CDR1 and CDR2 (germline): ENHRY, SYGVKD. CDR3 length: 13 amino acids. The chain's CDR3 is CAISETENYGYTF.

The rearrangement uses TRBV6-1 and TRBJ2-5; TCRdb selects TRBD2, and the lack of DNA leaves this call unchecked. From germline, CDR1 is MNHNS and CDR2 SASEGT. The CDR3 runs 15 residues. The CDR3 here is CASSEASSGAETQYF.

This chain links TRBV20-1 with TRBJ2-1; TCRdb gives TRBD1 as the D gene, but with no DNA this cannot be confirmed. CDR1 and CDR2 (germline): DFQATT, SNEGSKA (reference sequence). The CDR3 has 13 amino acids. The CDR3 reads CSARGTADNEQFF.

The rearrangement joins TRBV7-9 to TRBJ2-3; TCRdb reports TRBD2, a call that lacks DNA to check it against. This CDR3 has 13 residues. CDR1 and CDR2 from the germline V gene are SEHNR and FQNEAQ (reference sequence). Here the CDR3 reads CASETSSTDTQYF. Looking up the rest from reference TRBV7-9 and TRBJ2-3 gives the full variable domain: DTGVSQNPRHKITKRGQNVTFRCDPISEHNRLYWYRQTLGQGPEFLTYFQNEAQLEKSRLLSDRFSAERPKGSFSTLEIQRTEQGDSAMYLCASETSSTDTQYFGPGTRLTVL.

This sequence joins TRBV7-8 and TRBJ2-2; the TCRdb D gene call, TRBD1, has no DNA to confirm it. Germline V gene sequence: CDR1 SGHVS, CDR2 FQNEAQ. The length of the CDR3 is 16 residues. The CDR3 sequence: CASSLDRTVNTGELFF.

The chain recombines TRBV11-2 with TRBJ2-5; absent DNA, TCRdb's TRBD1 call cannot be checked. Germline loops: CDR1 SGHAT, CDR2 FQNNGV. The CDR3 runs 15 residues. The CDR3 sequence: CASSPGRTDQETQYF.

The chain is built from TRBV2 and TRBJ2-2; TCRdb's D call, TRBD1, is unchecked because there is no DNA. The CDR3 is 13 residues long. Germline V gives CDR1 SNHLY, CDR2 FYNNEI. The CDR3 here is CASSAGVLWELFF.

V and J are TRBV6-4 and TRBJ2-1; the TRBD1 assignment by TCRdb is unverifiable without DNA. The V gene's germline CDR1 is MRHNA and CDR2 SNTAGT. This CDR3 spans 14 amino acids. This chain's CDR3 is CASSESPGADEQFF.

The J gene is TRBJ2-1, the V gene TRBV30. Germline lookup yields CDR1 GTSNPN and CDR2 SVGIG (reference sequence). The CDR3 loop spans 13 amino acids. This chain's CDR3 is CAWSVNYDNEQFF.

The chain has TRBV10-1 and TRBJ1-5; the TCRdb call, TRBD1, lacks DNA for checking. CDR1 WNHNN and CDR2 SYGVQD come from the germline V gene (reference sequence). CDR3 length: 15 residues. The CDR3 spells CASSERGRSNQPQHF.

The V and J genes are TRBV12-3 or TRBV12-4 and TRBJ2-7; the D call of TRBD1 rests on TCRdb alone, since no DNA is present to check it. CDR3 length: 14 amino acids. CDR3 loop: CASRYGTGAGEQYF.

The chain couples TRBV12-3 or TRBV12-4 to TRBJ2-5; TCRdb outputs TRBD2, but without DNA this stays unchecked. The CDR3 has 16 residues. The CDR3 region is CASSTGSGGTIETQYF.

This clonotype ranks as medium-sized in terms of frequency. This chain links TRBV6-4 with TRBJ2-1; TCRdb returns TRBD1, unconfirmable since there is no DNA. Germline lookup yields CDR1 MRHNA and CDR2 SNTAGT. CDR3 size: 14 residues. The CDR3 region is CASSKGTGGDEQFF.

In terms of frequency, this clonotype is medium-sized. CDR3 sequence reads: CASSPEPTGIDTQYF. The chain recombines TRBV6-2 or TRBV6-3 with TRBJ2-3. CDR3 length: 15 amino acids. Germline assignment: CDR1 MNHEY and CDR2 SVGEGT.

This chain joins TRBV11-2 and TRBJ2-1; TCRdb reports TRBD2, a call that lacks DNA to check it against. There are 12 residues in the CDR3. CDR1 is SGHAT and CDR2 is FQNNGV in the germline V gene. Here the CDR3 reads CASSWLGFEQFF.

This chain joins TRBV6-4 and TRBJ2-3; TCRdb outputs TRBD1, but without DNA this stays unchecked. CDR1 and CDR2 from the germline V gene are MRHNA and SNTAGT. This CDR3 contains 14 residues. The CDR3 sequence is CASSDRGGSETQYF.

CDR3 residues: CASSFVRGANVLTF. This chain joins TRBV11-3 and TRBJ2-6. The CDR3 contains 14 residues. Germline values: CDR1 SGHNT, CDR2 YENEEA.

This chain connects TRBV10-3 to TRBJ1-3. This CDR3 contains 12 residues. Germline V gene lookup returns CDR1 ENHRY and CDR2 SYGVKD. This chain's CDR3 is CASFEPGNTIYF.

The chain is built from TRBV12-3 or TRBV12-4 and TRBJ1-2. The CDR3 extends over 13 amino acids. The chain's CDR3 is CASSFVRDYGYTF.